Listed below are T cell receptor beta chains from one sample, sequenced in a study of blood T cell repertoires in COVID-19. Here immunoSEQ multiplex PCR was the method, and the copy in TCRdb shows in-frame clones only, minus some. The data show about 190,000 clones, around 80% seen once. Sequenced input: peripheral blood. These receptors were collected from a woman between 50 and 59 years old with acute or convalescent COVID-19. Each CDR3 is given without its conserved first and last residue. Fields, in order: V gene, D gene, J gene, clone size, CDR3 protein. A D gene is named only where the DNA matches it firmly. The size of a clone is reported for some rows only, either as once, few or many, or as a class for expanded clones.

TRBV5-4,.,TRBJ1-5,.,ASSLDSGQPQH
TRBV7-6,.,TRBJ2-1,.,ASGRGGYEQF
TRBV6-1,.,TRBJ1-4,few,ASSENRDKLF
TRBV2,TRBD2,TRBJ2-7,.,ASSALRLAGNRSYEQY
TRBV4-1,TRBD2,TRBJ2-1,.,ASSQALSASGHNEQF
TRBV30,TRBD1,TRBJ2-1,.,AWSVVISGTGLYNEQF
TRBV6-6,.,TRBJ2-5,.,ASSPRLDISYKETQY
TRBV5-1,.,TRBJ2-2,few,ASRSGEKGELF
TRBV12-5,TRBD1,TRBJ2-3,.,ASGPGTGDTDTQY
TRBV18,.,TRBJ2-1,.,ASSPQDYNEQF
TRBV2,.,TRBJ2-7,few,ASRSGTTEQY
TRBV12-3/TRBV12-4,.,TRBJ1-5,.,ASSFGPNQPQH
TRBV6-2/TRBV6-3,.,TRBJ2-1,.,ASSLLGEQF
TRBV2,.,TRBJ1-6,.,ASRPAGVWNSPLH
TRBV7-2,.,TRBJ1-3,.,ASSLSSSGNTIY
TRBV28,.,TRBJ1-3,.,ASSLDGGNTIY
TRBV14,TRBD1,TRBJ1-3,.,ASSQGDRPRGNTIY
TRBV5-1,.,TRBJ1-1,.,ASSLAGGYTEAF
TRBV7-2,.,TRBJ1-2,few,ASIIAGVGYGYT
TRBV19,.,TRBJ2-1,.,ASSITGGVRNEQF
TRBV10-3,.,TRBJ2-7,.,AISESVEGYEQY
TRBV28,TRBD1,TRBJ2-5,.,ASRHSGTGGGGTQY
TRBV14,.,TRBJ1-6,.,ASSPRQYNSPLH
TRBV5-4,.,TRBJ2-3,.,ASSLVAVSTDTQY
TRBV11-2,.,TRBJ1-1,once,ASSQRQENTEAF
TRBV7-2,.,TRBJ1-3,.,ASSLLQGGNTIY
TRBV4-1,TRBD2,TRBJ2-2,.,ASSVTPGGLYTGELF
TRBV9,.,TRBJ1-4,.,ASSVAADNEKLF
TRBV7-6,TRBD1,TRBJ2-5,.,ASSSRQGFKETQY
TRBV6-5,.,TRBJ1-3,.,ASKLNGGNTIY
TRBV5-4,TRBD1,TRBJ2-7,.,ASSPGGQGRPYEQY
TRBV2,.,TRBJ1-1,.,ASSVRTSTEAF
TRBV6-5,.,TRBJ2-7,.,ASSSASGYEQY
TRBV28,TRBD1,TRBJ1-2,once,ASRRGPTNYGYT
TRBV5-1,.,TRBJ1-2,medium-sized,ASSPGSWGSGYT
TRBV7-2,TRBD2,TRBJ2-3,.,ASSPRLAESTDTQY
TRBV6-5,TRBD1,TRBJ2-3,once,ASRGTGTDTQY